This T cell receptor beta chain was sequenced in a study of CD8+CD57+ T cells in acquired aplastic anemia. Study at large: Sorting CD4+ and CD8+ cells gave DNA averaging around 3 ug. Average CD4+ read depth in healthy donors was 11 million or so reads.

TCR beta VDJ and CDR3 profiling used genomic DNA as template. TCRdb re-analysed the reads in MiXCR, keeping a single row per CDR3 protein. Of around 150,000 distinct CDR3 sequences in the sample, 35% to 50% were seen once. General study results and limits: Overlap between patients and controls comprised about 28 CD8+ CDR3 sequences. Between the patient and control groups, CD8+ Simpson's diversity did not differ significantly.

This clonotype was observed many times. Its antigen is unknown. CDR1 is DFQATT, CDR2 SNEGSKA, per germline (reference sequence). The CDR3 runs 13 residues. The V end lost 3 bases, the J end lost 6 bases, and 13 bases lay between the germline ends. The clonotype originates from a human donor in good health, serving as a control. What was sequenced was sorted CD4+, CD8+, or CD8+CD57+ T cells (not recorded which) from PBMCs. The genes are TRBV20-1 and TRBJ2-3; D is unresolved. DNA for the CDR3: TGCAGTGCTAGTAACGGGTCCGGGGATACGCAGTATTTT. Its protein product is CSASNGSGDTQYF.